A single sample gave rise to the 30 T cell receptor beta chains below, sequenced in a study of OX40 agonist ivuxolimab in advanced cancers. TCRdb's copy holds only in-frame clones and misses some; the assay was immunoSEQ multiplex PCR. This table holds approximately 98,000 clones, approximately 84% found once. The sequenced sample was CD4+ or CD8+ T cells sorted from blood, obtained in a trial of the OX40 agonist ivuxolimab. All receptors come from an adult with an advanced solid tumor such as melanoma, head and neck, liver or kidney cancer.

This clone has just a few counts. This chain's CDR3 is CASSRDFTDTQYF. The DNA of the CDR3 is TGTGCCAGCAGTCGGGACTTCACAGATACGCAGTATTTT. The rearrangement joins TRBV2 to TRBJ2-3; D possibly corresponds to TRBD2 (6 bases). The length of the CDR3 is 13 residues. Germline CDR1 and CDR2: SNHLY and FYNNEI. V was shortened by 5 bases and J by 2 bases, with 8 bases between the two germline ends. The full variable domain, with the rest looked up from reference TRBV2 and TRBJ2-3, is EPEVTQTPSHQVTQMGQEVILRCVPISNHLYFYWYRQILGQKVEFLVSFYNNEISEKSEIFDDQFSVERPDGSNFTLKIRSTKLEDSAMYFCASSRDFTDTQYFGPGTRLTVL.

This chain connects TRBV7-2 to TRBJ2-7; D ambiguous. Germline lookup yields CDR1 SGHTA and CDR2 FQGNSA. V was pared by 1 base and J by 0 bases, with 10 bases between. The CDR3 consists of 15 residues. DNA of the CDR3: TGTGCCAGCAGCTTAGGGAAAGGAAGCTCCTACGAGCAGTACTTC. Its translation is CASSLGKGSSYEQYF.

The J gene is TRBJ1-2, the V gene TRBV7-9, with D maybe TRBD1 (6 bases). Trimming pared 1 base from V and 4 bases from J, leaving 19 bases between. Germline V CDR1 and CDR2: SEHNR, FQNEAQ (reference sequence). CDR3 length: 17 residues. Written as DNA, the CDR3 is TGTGCCAGCAGCTTAGGGAGGGGGGCAGGAGTGACCTATGGCTACACCTTC. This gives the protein CASSLGRGAGVTYGYTF. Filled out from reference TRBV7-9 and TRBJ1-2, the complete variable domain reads DTGVSQNPRHKITKRGQNVTFRCDPISEHNRLYWYRQTLGQGPEFLTYFQNEAQLEKSRLLSDRFSAERPKGSFSTLEIQRTEQGDSAMYLCASSLGRGAGVTYGYTFGSGTRLTVV.

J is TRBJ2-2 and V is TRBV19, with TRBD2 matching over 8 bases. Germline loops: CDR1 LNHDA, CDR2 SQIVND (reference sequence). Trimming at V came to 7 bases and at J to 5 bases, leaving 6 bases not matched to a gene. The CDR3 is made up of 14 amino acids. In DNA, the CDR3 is TGTGCCAGTACGGGAGGGGGTGCAACCGGGGAGCTGTTTTTT. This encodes CASTGGGATGELFF.

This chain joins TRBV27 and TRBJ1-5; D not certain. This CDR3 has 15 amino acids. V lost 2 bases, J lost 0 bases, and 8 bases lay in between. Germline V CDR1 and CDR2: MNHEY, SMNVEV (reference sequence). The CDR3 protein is CASSLRGYSNQPQHF. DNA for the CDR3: TGTGCCAGCAGTTTACGGGGTTATAGCAATCAGCCCCAGCATTTT.

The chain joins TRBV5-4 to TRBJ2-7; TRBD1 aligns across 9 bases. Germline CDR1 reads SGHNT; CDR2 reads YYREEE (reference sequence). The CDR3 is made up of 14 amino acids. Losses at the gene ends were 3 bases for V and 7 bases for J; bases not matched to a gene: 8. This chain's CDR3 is CASSSRDRASEQYF. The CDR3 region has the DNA TGTGCCAGCAGCTCCCGGGACAGGGCCTCGGAGCAGTACTTC.

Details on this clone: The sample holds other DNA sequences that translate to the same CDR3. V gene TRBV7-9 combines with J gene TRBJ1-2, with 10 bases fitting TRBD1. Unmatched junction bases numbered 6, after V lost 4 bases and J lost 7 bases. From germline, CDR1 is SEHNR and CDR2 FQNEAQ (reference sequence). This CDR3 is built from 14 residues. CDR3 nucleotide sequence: TGTGCCAGCAGCTCGAGACAGGGGGCAGGTGGCTACACCTTC. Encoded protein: CASSSRQGAGGYTF.

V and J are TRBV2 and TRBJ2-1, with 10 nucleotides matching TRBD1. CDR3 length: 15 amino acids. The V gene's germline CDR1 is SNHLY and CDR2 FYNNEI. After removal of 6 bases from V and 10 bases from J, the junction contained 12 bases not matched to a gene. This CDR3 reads CASREGDRGMGEQFF. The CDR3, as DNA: TGTGCCAGCAGGGAGGGGGACAGGGGAATGGGAGAGCAGTTCTTC.

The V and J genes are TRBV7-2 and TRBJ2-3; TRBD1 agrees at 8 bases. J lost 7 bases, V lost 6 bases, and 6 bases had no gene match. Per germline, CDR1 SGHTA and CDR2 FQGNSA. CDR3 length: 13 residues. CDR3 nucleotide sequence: TGTGCCAGCAGTTCAACAGGGGGAAATACGCAGTATTTT. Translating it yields CASSSTGGNTQYF.

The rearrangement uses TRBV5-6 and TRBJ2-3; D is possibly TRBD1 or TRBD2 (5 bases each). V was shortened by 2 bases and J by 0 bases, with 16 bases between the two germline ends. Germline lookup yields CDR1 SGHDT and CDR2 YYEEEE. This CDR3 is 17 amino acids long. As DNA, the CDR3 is TGTGCCAGCAGCTTTGGGGCGTACCGGGACAGCACAGATACGCAGTATTTT. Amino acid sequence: CASSFGAYRDSTDTQYF.

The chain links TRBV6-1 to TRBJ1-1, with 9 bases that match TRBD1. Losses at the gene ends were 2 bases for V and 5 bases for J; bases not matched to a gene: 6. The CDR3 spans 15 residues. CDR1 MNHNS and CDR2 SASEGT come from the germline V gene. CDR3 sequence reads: CASSEKGTGWTEAFF. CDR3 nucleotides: TGTGCCAGCAGTGAAAAGGGGACAGGGTGGACTGAAGCTTTCTTT.

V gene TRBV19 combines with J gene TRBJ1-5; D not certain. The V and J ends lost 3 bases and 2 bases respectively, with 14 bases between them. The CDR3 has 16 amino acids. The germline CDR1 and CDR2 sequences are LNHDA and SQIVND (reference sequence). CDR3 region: CASSIGGYGGNQPQHF. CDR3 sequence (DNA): TGTGCCAGTAGTATTGGAGGGTATGGTGGCAATCAGCCCCAGCATTTT.

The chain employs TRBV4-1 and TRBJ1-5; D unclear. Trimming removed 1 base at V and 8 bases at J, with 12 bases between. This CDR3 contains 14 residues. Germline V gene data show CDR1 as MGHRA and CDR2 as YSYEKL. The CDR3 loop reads CASSQADRGEPQHF. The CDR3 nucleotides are TGCGCCAGCAGCCAAGCGGACCGGGGTGAGCCCCAGCATTTT.

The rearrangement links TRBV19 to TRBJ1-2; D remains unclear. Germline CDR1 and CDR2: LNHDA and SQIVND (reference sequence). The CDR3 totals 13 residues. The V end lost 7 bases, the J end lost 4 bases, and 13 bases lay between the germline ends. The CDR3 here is CASTGGGIYGYTF. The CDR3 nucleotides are TGTGCCAGTACAGGAGGAGGGATCTATGGCTACACCTTC.

The CDR3 region has the DNA TGTGCCAGCAGCCTAACAGGGAACACTGAAGCTTTCTTT. Protein product: CASSLTGNTEAFF. This chain connects TRBV5-6 to TRBJ1-1; tentatively, D is TRBD1 (5 bases). The length of the CDR3 is 13 residues. Germline values: CDR1 SGHDT, CDR2 YYEEEE. V shed 4 bases and J shed 1 base, with 8 bases lying between them.

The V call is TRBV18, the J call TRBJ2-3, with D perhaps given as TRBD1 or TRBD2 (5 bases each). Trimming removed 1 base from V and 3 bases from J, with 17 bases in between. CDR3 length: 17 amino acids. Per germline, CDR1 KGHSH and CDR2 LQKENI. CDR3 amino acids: CASSPRRGRAGTDTQYF. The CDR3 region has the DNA TGTGCCAGCTCACCACGCCGGGGCCGCGCAGGGACAGATACGCAGTATTTT.

The CDR3 here is CASGTSGIFQYF. The CDR3, as DNA: TGTGCCAGTGGGACTAGCGGGATATTTCAGTACTTC. This chain joins TRBV6-5 and TRBJ2-7; TRBD2 matches at 13 bases. V was pared by 9 bases and J by 10 bases, with 6 bases of the junction left unmatched. The CDR3 contains 12 residues. Germline V gene lookup returns CDR1 MNHEY and CDR2 SVGAGI.

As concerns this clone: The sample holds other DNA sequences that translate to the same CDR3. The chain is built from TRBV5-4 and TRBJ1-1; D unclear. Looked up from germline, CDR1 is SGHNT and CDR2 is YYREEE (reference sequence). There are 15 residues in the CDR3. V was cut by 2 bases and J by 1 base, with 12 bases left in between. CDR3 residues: CASSFGGQRNTEAFF. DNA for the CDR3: TGTGCCAGCAGCTTCGGAGGGCAGAGGAACACTGAAGCTTTCTTT.

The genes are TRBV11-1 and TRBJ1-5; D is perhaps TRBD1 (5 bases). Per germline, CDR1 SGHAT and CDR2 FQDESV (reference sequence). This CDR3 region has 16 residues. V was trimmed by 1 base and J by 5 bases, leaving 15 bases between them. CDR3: CASSLVGPGKYQPQHF. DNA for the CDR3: TGTGCCAGCAGCTTAGTGGGGCCAGGGAAATATCAGCCCCAGCATTTT.

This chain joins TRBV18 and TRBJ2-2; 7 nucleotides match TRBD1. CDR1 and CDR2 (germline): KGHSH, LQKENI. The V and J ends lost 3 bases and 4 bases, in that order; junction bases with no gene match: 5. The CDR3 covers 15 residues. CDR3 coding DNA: TGTGCCAGCTCACCTCCGGGACAGCTCACCGGGGAGCTGTTTTTT. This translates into CASSPPGQLTGELFF.

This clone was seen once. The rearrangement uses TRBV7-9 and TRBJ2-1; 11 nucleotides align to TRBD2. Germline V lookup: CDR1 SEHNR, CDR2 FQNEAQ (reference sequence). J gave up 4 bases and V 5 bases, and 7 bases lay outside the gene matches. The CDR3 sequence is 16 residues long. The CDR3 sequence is CASSPIAGGQYNEQFF. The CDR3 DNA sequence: TGTGCCAGCAGCCCTATAGCGGGAGGGCAATACAATGAGCAGTTCTTC.

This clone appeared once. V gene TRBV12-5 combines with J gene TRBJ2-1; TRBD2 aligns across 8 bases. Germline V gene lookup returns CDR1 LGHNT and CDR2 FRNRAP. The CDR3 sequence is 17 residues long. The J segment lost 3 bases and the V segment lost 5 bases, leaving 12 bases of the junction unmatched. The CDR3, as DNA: TGTGCTAGTGGTGGGGGCAGCGGGGGTCCTATCTACAATGAGCAGTTCTTC. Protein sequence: CASGGGSGGPIYNEQFF. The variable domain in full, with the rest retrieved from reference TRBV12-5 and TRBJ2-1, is DARVTQTPRHKVTEMGQEVTMRCQPILGHNTVFWYRQTMMQGLELLAYFRNRAPLDDSGMPKDRFSAEMPDATLATLKIQPSEPRDSAVYFCASGGGSGGPIYNEQFFGPGTRLTVL.

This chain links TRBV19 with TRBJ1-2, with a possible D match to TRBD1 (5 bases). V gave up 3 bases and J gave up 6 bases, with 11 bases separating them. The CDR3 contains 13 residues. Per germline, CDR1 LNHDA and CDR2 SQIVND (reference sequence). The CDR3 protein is CASSMGGKDGYTF. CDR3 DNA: TGTGCCAGTAGTATGGGGGGAAAGGATGGCTACACCTTC.

The CDR3 here is CASSGRAGSYNEQFF. Here the CDR3 DNA reads TGTGCCAGCAGTGGTCGGGCAGGGTCCTACAATGAGCAGTTCTTC. The gene calls are TRBV2 and TRBJ2-1, with a tentative D call TRBD1 (5 bases). CDR3 length: 15 amino acids. Trimming pared 4 bases from V and 1 base from J, leaving 11 bases between. CDR1 and CDR2 from the germline V gene are SNHLY and FYNNEI.

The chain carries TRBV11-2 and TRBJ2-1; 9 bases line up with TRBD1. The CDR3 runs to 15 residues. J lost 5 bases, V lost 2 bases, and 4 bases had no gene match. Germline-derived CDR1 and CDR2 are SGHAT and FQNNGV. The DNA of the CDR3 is TGTGCCAGCAGCTTATGGGACAGGGCGAACAATGAGCAGTTCTTC. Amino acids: CASSLWDRANNEQFF.

CDR3 region: CASGTGPNQPQHF. The CDR3 DNA reads TGTGCTAGTGGTACCGGACCTAATCAGCCCCAGCATTTT. The rearrangement uses TRBV12-5 and TRBJ1-5, with unresolved D. The germline gives CDR1 LGHNT, CDR2 FRNRAP. CDR3 length equals 13 residues. Trimming took off 5 bases at V and 4 bases at J, with 9 bases between the two ends.

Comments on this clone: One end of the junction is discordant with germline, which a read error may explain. The CDR3 sequence is CASILGRGRGLYGYTF. The CDR3 bases are TGTGCCAGCATTTTAGGCAGGGGGCGGGGTCTATATGGCTACACCTTC. The V and J genes are TRBV28 and TRBJ1-2; the match to TRBD1 covers 8 bases. The CDR3 contains 16 residues. The V gene's germline CDR1 is MDHEN and CDR2 SYDVKM.

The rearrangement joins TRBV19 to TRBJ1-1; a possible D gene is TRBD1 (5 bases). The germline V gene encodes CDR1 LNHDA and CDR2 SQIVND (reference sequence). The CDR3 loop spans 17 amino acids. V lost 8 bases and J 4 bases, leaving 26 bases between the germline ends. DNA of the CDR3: TGTGCCAGTCGACAGTGGGAGGGCGCCCCGGGGAGCACTGAAGCTTTCTTT. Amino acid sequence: CASRQWEGAPGSTEAFF.

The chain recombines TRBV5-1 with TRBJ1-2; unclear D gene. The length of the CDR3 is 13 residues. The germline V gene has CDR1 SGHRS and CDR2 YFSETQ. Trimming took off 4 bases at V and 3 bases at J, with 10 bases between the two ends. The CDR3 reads CASSPDTYYGYTF. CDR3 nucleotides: TGCGCCAGCAGCCCCGACACCTACTATGGCTACACCTTC.

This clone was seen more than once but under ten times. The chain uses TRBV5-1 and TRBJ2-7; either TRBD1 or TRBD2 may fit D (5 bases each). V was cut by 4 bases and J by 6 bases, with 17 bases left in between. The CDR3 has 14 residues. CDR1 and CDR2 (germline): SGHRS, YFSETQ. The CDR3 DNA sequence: TGCGCCAGCAGCGCCCGGGACGGCTTCTCCGAGCAGTACTTC. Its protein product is CASSARDGFSEQYF.